The 10 T cell receptor beta chains presented below share a single source sample, sequenced in a study of OX40 agonist ivuxolimab in advanced cancers. Receptor amplification or capture employed the immunoSEQ multiplex PCR assay. TCRdb holds this immuneACCESS table with in-frame rearrangements only. Some clones are missing; in checked studies, unresolved V genes explain under half, and the rest has no known cause. The table for this sample lists 70,000 or so clones; around 88% of them were counted only once. Approximately 0.92% of the sample rests with the top ten. The source material was CD4+ or CD8+ T cells sorted from blood, sampled in a trial of the OX40 agonist ivuxolimab. The receptors derive from an adult with an advanced solid tumor such as melanoma, head and neck, liver or kidney cancer.

The rearrangement uses TRBV7-3 and TRBJ2-5, with 9 bases identical to TRBD2. The CDR3 runs to 15 residues. V was clipped by 2 bases and J by 4 bases; unmatched bases: 5. The germline V gene encodes CDR1 SGHTA and CDR2 FQGTGA. The chain's CDR3 is CASSLSGLARETQYF. The CDR3 DNA is TGTGCCAGCAGCTTATCCGGACTAGCGCGAGAGACCCAGTACTTC.

This rearrangement joins TRBV29-1 to TRBJ1-1; TRBD1 aligns across 7 bases. Germline-derived CDR1 and CDR2 are SQVTM and ANQGSEA. The junction had 8 bases not matched to a gene; V was cut back by 7 bases and J by 3 bases. CDR3 length: 13 residues. In nucleotides, the CDR3 is TGCAGCGCTAACACAGGGGTGGACACTGAAGCTTTCTTT. Protein sequence: CSANTGVDTEAFF.

The sample holds a few counts of this clone. The J gene is TRBJ2-3, the V gene TRBV11-3, with 7 bases lining up with TRBD2. CDR1 SGHNT and CDR2 YENEEA come from the germline V gene. The ends lost 3 bases at V and 0 bases at J; junction bases unmatched: 3. The CDR3 loop spans 15 amino acids. The DNA for the CDR3 is TGTGCCAGCAGCTTTAGCGGGTTCAGCACAGATACGCAGTATTTT. Its translation is CASSFSGFSTDTQYF.

This clone was recorded a few times. V is TRBV11-2 and J is TRBJ1-2, with D unresolved. The V gene lost 5 bases and the J gene lost 4 bases, with 11 bases spanning the gap. CDR3 length: 13 residues. The germline gives CDR1 SGHAT, CDR2 FQNNGV. CDR3 sequence: CASSPDGAYGYTF. CDR3 DNA sequence: TGTGCCAGCAGCCCTGACGGAGCCTATGGCTACACCTTC. The full variable domain, with the rest looked up from reference TRBV11-2 and TRBJ1-2, is EAGVAQSPRYKIIEKRQSVAFWCNPISGHATLYWYQQILGQGPKLLIQFQNNGVVDDSQLPKDRFSAERLKGVDSTLKIQPAKLEDSAVYLCASSPDGAYGYTFGSGTRLTVV.

This chain connects TRBV27 to TRBJ2-7, with D maybe TRBD1 (6 bases). Germline loops: CDR1 MNHEY, CDR2 SMNVEV (reference sequence). Trimming shortened V by 4 bases and J by 2 bases, and 24 bases separated the two germline ends. There are 18 residues in the CDR3. The chain's CDR3 is CASSSPSSRRGGPYEQYF. CDR3 DNA: TGTGCCAGCAGTTCTCCTTCCAGCCGCAGGGGTGGACCCTACGAGCAGTACTTC.

The chain joins TRBV6-5 to TRBJ1-1, with TRBD1 matching over 7 bases. Germline-derived CDR1 and CDR2 are MNHEY and SVGAGI. There are 14 residues in the CDR3. V lost 4 bases to trimming and J lost 5 bases; unmatched junction nucleotides: 7. The CDR3 is CASSSSGGWTEAFF. CDR3 in DNA: TGTGCCAGCAGTTCCTCAGGGGGATGGACTGAAGCTTTCTTT.

The J gene is TRBJ2-5, the V gene TRBV2; 11 positions agree with TRBD2. Germline CDR1 SNHLY, CDR2 FYNNEI. The CDR3 extends over 17 amino acids. V gave up 10 bases and J gave up 1 base; unmatched junction bases: 14. The CDR3 here is CATTEGGTSGGQETQYF. CDR3 DNA sequence: TGTGCCACCACCGAAGGGGGCACTAGCGGGGGCCAAGAGACCCAGTACTTC.

This clone came up once. At the DNA level, this CDR3 is encoded by other sequences in the same sample as well. The CDR3 reads CASSSQDSGNTIYF. The CDR3 nucleotides read TGTGCCAGCAGCTCCCAAGACTCTGGAAACACCATATATTTT. This chain uses TRBV9 with TRBJ1-3, with unresolved D. Germline V gene data show CDR1 as SGDLS and CDR2 as YYNGEE. CDR3 size: 14 residues. Trimming cost V 4 bases and J 0 bases, with 8 bases left between them.

In this sample, this clone is medium-sized. The chain employs TRBV4-1 and TRBJ2-7, with a tentative D call TRBD1 (5 bases). Germline lookup yields CDR1 MGHRA and CDR2 YSYEKL. This CDR3 region has 15 residues. Trimming stripped 1 base from V and 1 base from J, with 11 bases between. The CDR3 DNA reads as TGCGCCAGCAGCCAAGCGGCGGCAGGGTCCTACGAGCAGTACTTC. It is translated as CASSQAAAGSYEQYF.

CDR3 region: CASSSYPASGGETQYF. DNA for the CDR3: TGTGCCAGCAGCTCGTACCCGGCTAGCGGGGGGGAGACCCAGTACTTC. The chain recombines TRBV5-4 with TRBJ2-5; TRBD2 agrees at 11 bases. The CDR3 totals 16 residues. The junction had 9 bases not matched to a gene; V was cut back by 3 bases and J by 5 bases. Germline V CDR1 and CDR2: SGHNT, YYREEE (reference sequence). Combining the CDR3 with reference TRBV5-4 and TRBJ2-5 gives the whole variable domain ETGVTQSPTHLIKTRGQQVTLRCSSQSGHNTVSWYQQALGQGPQFIFQYYREEENGRGNFPPRFSGLQFPNYSSELNVNALELDDSALYLCASSSYPASGGETQYFGPGTRLLVL.